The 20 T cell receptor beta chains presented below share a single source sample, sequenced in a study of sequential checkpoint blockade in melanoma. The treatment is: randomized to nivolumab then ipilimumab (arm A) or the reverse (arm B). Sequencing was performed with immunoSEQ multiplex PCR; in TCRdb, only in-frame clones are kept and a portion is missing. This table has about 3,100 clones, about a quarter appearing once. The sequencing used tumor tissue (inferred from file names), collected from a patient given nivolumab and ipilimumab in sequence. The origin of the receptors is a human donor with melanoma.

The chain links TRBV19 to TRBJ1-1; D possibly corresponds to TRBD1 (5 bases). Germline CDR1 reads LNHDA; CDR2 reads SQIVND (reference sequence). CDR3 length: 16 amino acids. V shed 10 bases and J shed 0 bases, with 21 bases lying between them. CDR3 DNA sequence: TGTGCCACCAGGATCGATTCCAAGGGGATGAACACTGAAGCTTTCTTT. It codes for CATRIDSKGMNTEAFF.

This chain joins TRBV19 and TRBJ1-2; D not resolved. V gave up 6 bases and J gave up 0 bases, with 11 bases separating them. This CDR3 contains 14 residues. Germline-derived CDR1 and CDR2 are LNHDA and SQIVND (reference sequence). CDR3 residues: CASRMLSANYGYTF. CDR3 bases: TGTGCCAGTAGGATGCTTTCCGCTAACTATGGCTACACCTTC.

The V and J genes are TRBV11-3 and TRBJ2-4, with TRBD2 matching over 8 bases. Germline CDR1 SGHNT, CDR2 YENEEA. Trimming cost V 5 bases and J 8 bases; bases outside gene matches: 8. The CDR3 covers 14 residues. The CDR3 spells CASSPRGGDDIQYF. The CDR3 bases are TGTGCCAGCAGCCCCCGGGGGGGTGATGACATTCAGTACTTC. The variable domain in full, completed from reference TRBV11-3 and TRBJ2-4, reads EAGVVQSPRYKIIEKKQPVAFWCNPISGHNTLYWYLQNLGQGPELLIRYENEEAVDDSQLPKDRFSAERLKGVDSTLKIQPAELGDSAVYLCASSPRGGDDIQYFGAGTRLSVL.

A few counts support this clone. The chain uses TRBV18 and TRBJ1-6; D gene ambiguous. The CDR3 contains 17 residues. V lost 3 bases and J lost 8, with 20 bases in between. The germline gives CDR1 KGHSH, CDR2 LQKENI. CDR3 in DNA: TGTGCCAGCTCACCCCGTGACAATAGGGTCGGTGATTCACCCCTCCACTTT. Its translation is CASSPRDNRVGDSPLHF.

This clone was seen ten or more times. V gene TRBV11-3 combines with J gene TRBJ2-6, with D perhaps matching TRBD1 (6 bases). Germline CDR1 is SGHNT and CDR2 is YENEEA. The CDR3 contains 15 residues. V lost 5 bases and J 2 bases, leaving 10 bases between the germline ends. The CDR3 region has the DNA TGTGCCAGCAGCGGCAGGGGAGCTGGGGCCAACGTCCTGACTTTC. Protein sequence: CASSGRGAGANVLTF.

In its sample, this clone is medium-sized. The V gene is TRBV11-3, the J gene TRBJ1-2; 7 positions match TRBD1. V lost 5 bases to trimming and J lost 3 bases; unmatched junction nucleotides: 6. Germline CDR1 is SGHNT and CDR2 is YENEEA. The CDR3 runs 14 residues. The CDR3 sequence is CASSAGTAYYGYTF. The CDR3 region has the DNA TGTGCCAGCAGCGCGGGGACAGCTTACTATGGCTACACCTTC.

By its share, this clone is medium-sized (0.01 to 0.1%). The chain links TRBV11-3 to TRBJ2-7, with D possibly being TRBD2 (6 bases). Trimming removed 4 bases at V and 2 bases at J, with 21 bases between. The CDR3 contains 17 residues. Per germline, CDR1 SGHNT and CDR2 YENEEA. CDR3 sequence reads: CASSSTSGDSLPYEQYF. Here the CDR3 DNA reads TGTGCCAGCAGCTCCACCTCCGGGGACTCTCTCCCCTACGAGCAGTACTTC.

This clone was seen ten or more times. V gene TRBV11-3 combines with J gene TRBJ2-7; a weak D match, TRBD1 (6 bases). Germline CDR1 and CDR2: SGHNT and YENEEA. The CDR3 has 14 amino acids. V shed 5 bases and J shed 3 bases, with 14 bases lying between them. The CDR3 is CASSQIRQVYEQYF. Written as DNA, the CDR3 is TGTGCCAGCAGCCAGATTCGACAGGTCTACGAGCAGTACTTC.

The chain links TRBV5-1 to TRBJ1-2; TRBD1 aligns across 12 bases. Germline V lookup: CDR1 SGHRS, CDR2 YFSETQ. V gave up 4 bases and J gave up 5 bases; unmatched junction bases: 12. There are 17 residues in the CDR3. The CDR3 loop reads CASSHSAGQGAEYGYTF. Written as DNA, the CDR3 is TGCGCCAGCAGCCACTCCGCGGGACAGGGGGCAGAGTATGGCTACACCTTC.

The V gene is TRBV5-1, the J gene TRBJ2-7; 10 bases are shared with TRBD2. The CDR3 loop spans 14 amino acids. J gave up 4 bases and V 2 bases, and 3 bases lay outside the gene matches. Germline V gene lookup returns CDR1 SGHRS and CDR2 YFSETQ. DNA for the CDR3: TGCGCCAGCAGCTTCGGAGCGGGGGGGTACGAGCAGTACTTC. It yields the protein CASSFGAGGYEQYF.

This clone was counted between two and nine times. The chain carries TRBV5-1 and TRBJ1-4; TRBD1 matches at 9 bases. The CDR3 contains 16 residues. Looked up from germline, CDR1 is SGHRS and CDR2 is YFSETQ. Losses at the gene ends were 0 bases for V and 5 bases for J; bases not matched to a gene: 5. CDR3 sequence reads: CASSLAGTGLNEKLFF. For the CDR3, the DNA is TGCGCCAGCAGCTTGGCCGGGACAGGGTTGAATGAAAAACTGTTTTTT.

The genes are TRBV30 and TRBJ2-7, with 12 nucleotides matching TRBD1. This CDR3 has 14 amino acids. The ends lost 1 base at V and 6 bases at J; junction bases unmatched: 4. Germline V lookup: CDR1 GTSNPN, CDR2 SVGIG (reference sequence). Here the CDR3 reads CAWSAGTGGFEQYF. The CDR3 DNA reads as TGTGCCTGGAGTGCAGGGACAGGGGGCTTCGAGCAGTACTTC.

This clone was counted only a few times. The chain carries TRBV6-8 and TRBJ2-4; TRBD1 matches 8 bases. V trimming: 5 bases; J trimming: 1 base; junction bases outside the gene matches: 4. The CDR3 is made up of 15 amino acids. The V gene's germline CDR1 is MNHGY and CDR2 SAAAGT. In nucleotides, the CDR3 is TGTGCCAGCAGTACGACAGGGGCCGCCAAAAACATTCAGTACTTC. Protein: CASSTTGAAKNIQYF.

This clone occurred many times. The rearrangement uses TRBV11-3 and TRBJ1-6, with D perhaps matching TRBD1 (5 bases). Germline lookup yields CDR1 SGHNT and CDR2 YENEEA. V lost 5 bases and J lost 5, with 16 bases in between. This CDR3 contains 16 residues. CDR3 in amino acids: CASSLLGARDNSPLHF. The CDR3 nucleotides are TGTGCCAGCAGCCTTTTAGGGGCGCGGGATAATTCACCCCTCCACTTT.

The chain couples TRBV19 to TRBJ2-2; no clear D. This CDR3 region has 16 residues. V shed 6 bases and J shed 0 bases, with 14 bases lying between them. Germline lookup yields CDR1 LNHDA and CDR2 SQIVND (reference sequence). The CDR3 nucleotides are TGTGCCAGTAGCCACCCCCGCGCGACGAACACCGGGGAGCTGTTTTTT. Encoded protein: CASSHPRATNTGELFF.

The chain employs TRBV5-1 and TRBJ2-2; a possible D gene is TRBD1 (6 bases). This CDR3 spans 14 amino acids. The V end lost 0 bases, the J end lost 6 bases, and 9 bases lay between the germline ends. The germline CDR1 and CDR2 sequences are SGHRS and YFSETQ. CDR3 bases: TGCGCCAGCAGCTTGGACAGGGCCGCCGGGGAGCTGTTTTTT. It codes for CASSLDRAAGELFF.

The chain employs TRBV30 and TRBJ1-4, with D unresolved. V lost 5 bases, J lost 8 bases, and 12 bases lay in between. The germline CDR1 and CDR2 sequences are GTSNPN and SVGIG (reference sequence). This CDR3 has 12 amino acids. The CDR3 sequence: CAWGRDGEKLFF. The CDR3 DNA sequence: TGTGCCTGGGGCCGTGATGGCGAAAAACTGTTTTTT.

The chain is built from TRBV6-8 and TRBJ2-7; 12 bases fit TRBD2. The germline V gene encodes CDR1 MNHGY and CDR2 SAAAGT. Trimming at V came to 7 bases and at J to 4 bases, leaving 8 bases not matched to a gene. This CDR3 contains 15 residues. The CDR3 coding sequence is TGTGCCAGCACCGAAGGGACTAGCGGGTTATACGAGCAGTACTTC. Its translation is CASTEGTSGLYEQYF.

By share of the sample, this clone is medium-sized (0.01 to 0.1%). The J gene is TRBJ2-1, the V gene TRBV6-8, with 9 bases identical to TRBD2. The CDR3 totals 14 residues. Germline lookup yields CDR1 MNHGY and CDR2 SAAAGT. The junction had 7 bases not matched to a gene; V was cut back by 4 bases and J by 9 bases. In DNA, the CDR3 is TGTGCCAGCAGTTTTGCGGGGGGGCCGGGTGAGCAGTTCTTC. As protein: CASSFAGGPGEQFF.

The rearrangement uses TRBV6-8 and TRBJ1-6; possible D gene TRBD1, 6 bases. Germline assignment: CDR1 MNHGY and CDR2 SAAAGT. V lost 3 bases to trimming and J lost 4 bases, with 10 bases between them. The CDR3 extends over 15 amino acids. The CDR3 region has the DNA TGTGCCAGCAGTTATGGTCAGGGGTATAATTCACCCCTCCACTTT. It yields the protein CASSYGQGYNSPLHF.